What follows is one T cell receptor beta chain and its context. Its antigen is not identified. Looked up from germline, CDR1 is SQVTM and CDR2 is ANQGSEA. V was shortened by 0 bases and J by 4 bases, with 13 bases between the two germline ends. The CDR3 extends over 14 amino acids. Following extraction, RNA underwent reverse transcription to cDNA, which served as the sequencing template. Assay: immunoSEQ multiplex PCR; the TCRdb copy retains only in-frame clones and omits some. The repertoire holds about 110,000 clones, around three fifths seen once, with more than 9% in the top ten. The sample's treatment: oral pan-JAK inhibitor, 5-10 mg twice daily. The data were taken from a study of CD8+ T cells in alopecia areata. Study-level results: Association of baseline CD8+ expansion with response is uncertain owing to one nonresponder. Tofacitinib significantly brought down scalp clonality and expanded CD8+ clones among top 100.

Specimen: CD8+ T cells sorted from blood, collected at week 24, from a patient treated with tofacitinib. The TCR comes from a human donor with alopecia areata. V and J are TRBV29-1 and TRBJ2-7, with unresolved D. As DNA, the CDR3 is TGCAGCGTTGAAGATCTAGGCGCCGGTTACGAGCAGTACTTC. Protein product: CSVEDLGAGYEQYF.